The source of this T cell receptor (beta chain) is a study of T cell responses to AZD1222 COVID-19 vaccine. Whole-study results and caveats: Of the AZD1222 recipients, only five to seven were seropositive at baseline. White British ancestry dominated among donors, who included more females, and clonal diversity was possibly underestimated.

Turning to this clone: The antigen is not known.

V shed 6 bases and J shed 1 base, with 13 bases lying between them. Germline V lookup: CDR1 MDHEN, CDR2 SYDVKM. This CDR3 has 14 residues. Investigators merged groups given second doses at roughly 4 or roughly 12 weeks. Repertoires were generated with immunoSEQ multiplex PCR, while TCRdb's copy carries only in-frame clones and drops some. The table includes 92,000 or so clones, 70% to 90% detected once. This receptor was obtained from an adult who received the AZD1222 COVID-19 vaccine. The chain links TRBV28 to TRBJ2-7; the D gene is possibly TRBD1 (5 bases). This material consisted of peripheral blood, taken 28 days after the second AZD1222 dose. This chain's CDR3 is CASSLTGLSYEQYF. In nucleotides, the CDR3 is TGTGCCAGCAGCCTAACAGGTCTTTCCTACGAGCAGTACTTC.